This TCR beta chain was sequenced for a study of cytomegalovirus exposure and HLA in healthy donors (dated by TCRdb to the late 2010s). Regarding the complete study: According to an earlier analysis of 587 of the donors, roughly 180 million T cells yielded 117 million unique TCR beta sequences and about 300 Gb of sequence data. To study patterns of TCR occurrence, a later analysis re-analyzed previously published TCR beta repertoires from under 750 donors and added high-resolution HLA genotyping. The later analysis used no new phenotypic data to find candidate immune exposures, relying instead on TCR beta sequences and their occurrence across donors. To predict cytomegalovirus infection status, the study brought together high-throughput TCR immunosequencing, statistical association of individual TCRs with disease status, and machine learning. In addition to the first cohort of hundreds of subjects, a separate validation cohort of approximately 120 different subjects was used. Genome-wide SNP genotypes for about 65% of the roughly 700 donors were used in a later genetic analysis, which treated that subset as a discovery cohort. Roughly 300 gigabases of sequencing data and around 85 million unique TCR sequences made up an early release that covered 500 to 700 HLA-typed donors. HLA typing covered class I and class II loci at four-digit resolution. In an earlier analysis of 587 of the donors, high-throughput TCR beta sequencing was used to judge whether each TCR beta V gene segment behaved as functional or pseudogenic. All discovery cohort repertoires had been generated using a single sequencing platform. The number of donors typed differed by locus, with about 629-630 for A, B, C, DRB1 and DQB1, around 560 for DQA1, nearly 610 for DPA1, and some 440 for DPB1. The genetic ancestry cluster associated with self-reported Caucasian donors included 81% of the roughly 400 genotyped donors. Among 300 to 450 genotyped donors of the cohort, an average of 235,054 unique TCR beta nucleotide sequences were sequenced per donor, roughly 18% of them non-productive. Donor age, sex, ethnicity and CMV serostatus were compiled alongside the repertoire data. Because of strong linkage in the cohort, roughly five DR-DQ haplotypes were treated as single units for association and clustering. The T cell repertoires of around 730 subjects were profiled by immunosequencing and related to cytomegalovirus serostatus. The aim of the study was to test whether cataloging public T cell receptors could identify signatures of past pathogen exposure.

The cohort comprised fewer than 700 healthy bone marrow donors. Cohort members were all nominally healthy when sampled, although unrecorded immune exposures were likely present. The donor tested CMV seropositive and was one of the 289 seropositive cohort members. A peripheral blood sample was provided by each donor, and peripheral blood mononuclear cells were used for TCR beta sequencing. Genomic DNA extraction from the blood cell samples was performed with the Qiagen DNeasy Blood Extraction Kit. The library was prepared using the immunoSEQ multiplex PCR assay. The multiplex PCR relied on a mix of 60 forward primers for TCR Vbeta segments and 13 reverse primers for TCR Jbeta segments. The CDR3 region of rearranged TCR beta genes was amplified from genomic DNA with a multiplex PCR assay. The Illumina HiSeq System was used to sequence the amplified TCR beta libraries as 87-base-pair reads. The original methods were these. In a later analysis, tens of millions of unique TCR beta chains were counted across the 690 or so repertoires, and roughly 11 million of these chains were shared by at least two donors. Raw reads were error-corrected and collapsed into unique sequences by a nearest-neighbor algorithm in which closely related sequences were merged to remove PCR and sequencing errors. Alignment of CDR3 sequences to IMGT reference sequences was used to assign V, D and J gene segments. For a sequence to be retained, a match of at least six nucleotides to both a V gene segment and a J gene segment was required. Rearrangements were classified as productive when the CDR3 lacked stop codons and remained in frame with V and J, and all other rearrangements were classified as non-productive. Following IMGT convention, CDR3 was defined as the stretch from the second conserved V-encoded cysteine up to the conserved J-encoded phenylalanine. Sequences without an unambiguous match to a single V gene segment were excluded from the earlier analysis of a few hundred of the donors. An earlier analysis of approximately 590 of the donors called V segments functional above 56.7% productive rearrangements and segregating when the between-donor standard deviation exceeded 5%. A statistical classification framework was built for diagnosing cytomegalovirus status from the catalog of TCR beta chain sequences. A later analysis assigned V and J genes by comparing TCR nucleotide sequences with IMGT/GENE-DB human TR gene sequences. The TCRdist pipeline was used in a later analysis to assign CDR3 sequences and most-parsimonious VDJ recombination scenarios. A later analysis defined each TCR beta chain by its CDR3 amino acid sequence plus V-gene family, and excluded reads lacking a unique V-gene family. To address suspected cross-contamination and a sequencing artifact, a later analysis removed 592 highly shared, low-generation-probability nucleotide sequences. For each public chain, a later analysis derived a clonal expansion index from normalized ranks of inferred template counts within each repertoire. A later analysis computed generation probabilities with a VDJ recombination model fitted to out-of-frame rearrangements, and checked the results against IGoR. In a later analysis, TCR-TCR, TCR-HLA and TCR-CMV co-occurrence was scored with hypergeometric tests, and a repertoire-size bias correction was applied to TCR pairs. A later analysis estimated false discovery rates by permuting HLA or CMV assignments 20 times. In a later analysis, co-occurring TCRs were grouped with DBSCAN, and TCRdist sequence similarity was added when clustering was performed within HLA-allele-positive subsets. Repertoires with fewer than 30,000 or more than 120,000 public chains were left out of co-occurrence clustering, as were a handful of repertoires with anomalous nucleotide sharing. This is the immuneACCESS table as TCRdb keeps it, with only in-frame sequences that have V and J called. A part of the clones is gone; compared with another copy, unresolved V genes explain less than half, and the rest is unexplained. The V and J calls and clone size were taken over from that table, and D and trimming were inferred from the DNA. This sample comprises 150,000 or so clones, roughly 80% of them detected only once. The ten largest clones take up around 8% of the sample.

The CDR3, cysteine through phenylalanine, is 14 amino acids long. Just the 42-base CDR3 DNA is kept, in frame starting at base 1. Taken from the germline V gene (reference sequence), the CDR1 and CDR2 loops are LNHDA and SQIVND. V ends up 3 bases short and J 8 bases short, with an unmatched junction base count of 5. As concerns this clone: This clone's antigen is unknown. One base away there is no much larger clone; base qualities are not given.

What the authors observed across the whole study: A cluster of highly shared sequence variants was judged likely to represent a technical artifact of the sequencing pipeline. Most TCR sequences were observed very rarely across donors, whereas some public TCRs were present in many individuals. In an earlier analysis of about 550 of the donors, most TCR beta V segments were observed in productive rearrangements about 90% or about 30% of the time, broadly matching IMGT annotations. The study listed 164 TCR beta chains as associated with cytomegalovirus. A further reported finding was that TCR beta sequences accurately predicted the HLA-A and HLA-B alleles for most subjects in the first cohort. In this cohort, only TCR beta chains were sequenced, and detectable features were limited by the absence of alpha or paired-chain data. Correlated functional status among segregating V segments might reflect linkage disequilibrium, but an unknown experimental factor could not be ruled out. For the cohort, immune exposure information was limited to CMV serostatus. Some IMGT-functional V segments, including TRBV6-2 and TRBV6-3, could not be distinguished by the 87-base-pair reads and were therefore excluded. It was suggested by the authors that the approach could potentially be generalized to other disease states and immunological phenotypes. Because counts were too low, roughly 18 rarely observed V segments, including chromosome 9 orphons, were left out of the earlier analysis of several hundred of the donors. A later analysis reported that several top co-occurrence clusters appeared linked to parvovirus B19, influenza, CMV and Epstein-Barr virus. Compared with the roughly 600-donor mean, donors in an Asian-associated ancestry cluster had fewer N-insertions in productive TCRs, according to a later genetic analysis. Compared with equally common non-associated chains, HLA-associated TCR beta chains in a later analysis were more clonally expanded and had lower generation probabilities. Because HLA typing was unavailable for some donors at each locus, only the typed subset was used in association tests. The presence/absence analyses assumed that sequencing depth was roughly uniform across donors, and that assumption may not be true. In a later analysis, TCR association rates were found to vary across HLA loci, with the most associated TCRs seen for DRB1 alleles and the fewest for HLA-C alleles. The classifier was reported to diagnose cytomegalovirus status with high specificity and sensitivity in both the original cohort and the validation cohort. Specific HLA alleles were associated with 15,000 to 20,000 TCR beta sequences at a false discovery rate of 0.05 in a later analysis. Strong co-occurrence of HLA alleles, especially DR and DQ, made assigning TCR associations to individual alleles difficult. V-gene and J-gene trimming of TCR beta chains was associated with a missense DCLRE1C variant in a later genetic analysis, and the association was replicated in an independent cohort. In vitro tests confirmed that a few of the cytomegalovirus-associated TCR beta chains recognize cytomegalovirus antigens. In a later analysis, most CMV-associated TCR beta chains were found to appear HLA-restricted, with HLA associations seemingly driven largely by CMV exposure.

The sequence links TRBV19 to TRBJ2-1, with 9 bases aligning to TRBD2. Sequencing was carried out using PBMCs. This TCR came from a woman in her forties in good health and CMV-seropositive. CDR3 reads: CASSMAGGVHEQFF. The DNA sequence is TGTGCCAGTAGTATGGCGGGAGGGGTCCATGAGCAGTTCTTC.